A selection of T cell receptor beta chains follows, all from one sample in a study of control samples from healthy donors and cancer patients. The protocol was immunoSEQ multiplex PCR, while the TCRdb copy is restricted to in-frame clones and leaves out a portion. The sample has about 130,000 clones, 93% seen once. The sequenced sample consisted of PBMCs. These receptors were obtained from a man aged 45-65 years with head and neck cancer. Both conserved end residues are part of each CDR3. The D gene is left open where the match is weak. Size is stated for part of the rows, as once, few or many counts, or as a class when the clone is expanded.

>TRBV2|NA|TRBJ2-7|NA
TGTGCCAGCAGTGACAGGACCTACGAGCAGTACTTC
CASSDRTYEQYF
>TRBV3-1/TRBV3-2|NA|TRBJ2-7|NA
TGTGCCAGCAGCCACAGACGGCCGGGTGTGCAGTACTTC
CASSHRRPGVQYF
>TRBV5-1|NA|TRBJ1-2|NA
TGCGCCAGCAGCTTGGAAGCACCAGGGAGTCTCCACTATGGCTACACCTTC
CASSLEAPGSLHYGYTF
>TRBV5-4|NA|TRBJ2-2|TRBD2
TGTGCCAGCAGCTTAATCAGCGGGGGGACCGGGGAGCTGTTTTTT
CASSLISGGTGELFF
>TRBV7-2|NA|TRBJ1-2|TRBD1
TGTGCCAGCAGGGACAGGGGGACGGACTATGGCTACACCTTC
CASRDRGTDYGYTF
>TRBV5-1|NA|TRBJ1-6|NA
TGCGCCAGCAGCTTGGCAGGGGCTGCCTATAATTCACCCCTCCACTTT
CASSLAGAAYNSPLHF
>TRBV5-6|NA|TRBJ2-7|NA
TGTGCCAGCAGCTTAGGGTCCCCTCACTACGAGCAGTACTTC
CASSLGSPHYEQYF
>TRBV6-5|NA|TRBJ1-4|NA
TGTGCCAGCAGTTACTATAGCGCAGGAGGGGAAAAACTGTTTTTT
CASSYYSAGGEKLFF
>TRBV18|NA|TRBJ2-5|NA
TGTGCCAGCTCCGGCCAGGTTTCTGGCCAAGAGACCCAGTACTTC
CASSGQVSGQETQYF
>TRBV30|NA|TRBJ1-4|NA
TGTGCCTGGACCGGGATTGGGGTTGCAACTAATGAAAAACTGTTTTTT
CAWTGIGVATNEKLFF
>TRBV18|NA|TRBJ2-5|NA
TGTGCCAGCTCACCATATAACCGGGACGGTGAAGAGACCCAGTACTTC
CASSPYNRDGEETQYF
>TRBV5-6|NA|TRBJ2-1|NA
TGTGCCAGCCCGCCGGAACAGGGATTATTGGGTTCTGTGCAGTTCTTC
CASPPEQGLLGSVQFF
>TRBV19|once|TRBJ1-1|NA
TGTGCCAGTAGTATTGGGCCGCAAGCTTTCTTT
CASSIGPQAFF
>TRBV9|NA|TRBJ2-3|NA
TGTGCCAGCAGCTTTAGCACAGATACGCAGTATTTT
CASSFSTDTQYF
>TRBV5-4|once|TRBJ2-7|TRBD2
TGTGCCAGCAGCTTGGGGGGACTAGCGGGGATCTCCTACGAGCAGTACTTC
CASSLGGLAGISYEQYF
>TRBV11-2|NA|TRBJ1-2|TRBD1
TGTGCCAGCAGCCCGACAGGGGCCGGCTACACCTTC
CASSPTGAGYTF
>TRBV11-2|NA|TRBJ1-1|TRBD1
TGTGCCAGCAGCTCCACTCGGACAGGGCGCACTGAAGCTTTCTTT
CASSSTRTGRTEAFF
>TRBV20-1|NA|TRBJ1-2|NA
TGCAGTGCTAGGTCCCCCTATGGCTACACCTTC
CSARSPYGYTF
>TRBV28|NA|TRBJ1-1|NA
TGTGCCAGCAGTTCTCCTGGGACTTTGAACACTGAAGCTTTCTTT
CASSSPGTLNTEAFF
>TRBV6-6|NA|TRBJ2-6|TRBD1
TGTGCCGCCAGGGACAGGGCCTCCTCTGGGGCCAACGTCCTGACTTTC
CAARDRASSGANVLTF
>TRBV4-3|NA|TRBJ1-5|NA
TGCGCCAGCAGCCAAGGGACGAGCAATCAGCCCCAGCATTTT
CASSQGTSNQPQHF
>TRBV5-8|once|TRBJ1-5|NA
TGTGCCAGCAGACAACAGGTGGGCCTTCAGCCCCAGCATTTT
CASRQQVGLQPQHF
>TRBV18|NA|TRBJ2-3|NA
TGTGCCAGCTCATCCTCACGGGGGCTAGATACGCAGTATTTT
CASSSSRGLDTQYF
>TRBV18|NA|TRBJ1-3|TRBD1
TGTGCCAGCTCACAGGACAGGGTTGGAAACACCATATATTTT
CASSQDRVGNTIYF
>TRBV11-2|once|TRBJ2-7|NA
TGTGCCAGCAGCTTAGTCCAGGGGCCGTACGAGCAGTACTTC
CASSLVQGPYEQYF
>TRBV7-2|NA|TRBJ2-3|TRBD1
TGTGCCAGCAGCTTAGGGTCAGGGGGCTTAGATACGCAGTATTTT
CASSLGSGGLDTQYF
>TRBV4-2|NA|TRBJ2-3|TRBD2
TGTGCCAGCAGCCAAGATGGGGGACTAGCGACAGATACGCAGTATTTT
CASSQDGGLATDTQYF
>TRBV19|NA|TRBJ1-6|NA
TGTGCCAGTAGGGGGCCAAGCTCCTATAATTCACCCCTCCACTTT
CASRGPSSYNSPLHF
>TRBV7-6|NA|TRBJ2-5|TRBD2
TGTGCCAGCAGCCGGGGTGGGGCTAGCGGGAGGAGGACCCAGTACTTC
CASSRGGASGRRTQYF
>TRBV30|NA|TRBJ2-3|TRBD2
TGTGCCTGGAGAGAAAAGAGCGGGGGCTTTCGACCGCAGTATTTT
CAWREKSGGFRPQYF
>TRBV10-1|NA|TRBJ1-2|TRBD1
TGCGCCAGCAGCAGACAGGGAATTAACTATGGCTACACCTTC
CASSRQGINYGYTF
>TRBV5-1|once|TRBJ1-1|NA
TGCGCCAGCAGCTTGACGAAGTCCACAGTGATTCACACTGAAGCTTTCTTT
CASSLTKSTVIHTEAFF
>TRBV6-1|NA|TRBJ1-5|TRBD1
TGTGCCAGCAGTGCCTTCCGACAGGGGGCGGGAGATCAGCCCCAGCATTTT
CASSAFRQGAGDQPQHF
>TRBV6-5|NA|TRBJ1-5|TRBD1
TGTGCCAGCAGTTACTTAGGGGGCAGCAATCAGCCCCAGCATTTT
CASSYLGGSNQPQHF
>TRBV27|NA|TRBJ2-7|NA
TGTGCCAGCAGACTTCGACAGGTAACCTACGAGCAGTACTTC
CASRLRQVTYEQYF
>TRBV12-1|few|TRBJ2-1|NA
TGTGCCAGCAGCTGGCATAATCGGGGGATAGAGTACAATGAGCAGTTCTTC
CASSWHNRGIEYNEQFF
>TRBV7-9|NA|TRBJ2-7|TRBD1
TGTGCCAGCAGCCCGACAGGGATCTACGAGCAGTACTTC
CASSPTGIYEQYF
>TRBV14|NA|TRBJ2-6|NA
TGTGCCAGCAGCCAAGATTTGGGGAGCTCTGGGGCCAACGTCCTGACTTTC
CASSQDLGSSGANVLTF
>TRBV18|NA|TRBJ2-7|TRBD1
TGTGCCAGCTCACCACTCAGGACAGGGGAGGCTCTCGAGCAGTACTTC
CASSPLRTGEALEQYF
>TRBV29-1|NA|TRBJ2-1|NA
TGCAGCGTTGAGGGGGACGGAAATGAGCAGTTCTTC
CSVEGDGNEQFF
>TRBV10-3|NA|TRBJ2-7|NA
TGTGCCATCAGCGAACACGTCTACGAGCAGTACTTC
CAISEHVYEQYF
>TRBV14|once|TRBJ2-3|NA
TGTGCCAGCAGCCACGGACAACCTACGCAGTATTTT
CASSHGQPTQYF
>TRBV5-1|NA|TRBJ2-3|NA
TGCGCCAGCAGCTTGGTGGCAACGCTAAAGGCCCACCAAGATACGCAGTATTTT
CASSLVATLKAHQDTQYF
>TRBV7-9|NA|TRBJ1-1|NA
TGTGCCAGCAGCTTAATAGGGACTGAAGCTTTCTTT
CASSLIGTEAFF
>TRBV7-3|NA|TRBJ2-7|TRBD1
TGTGCCAGCAGCCCCCAAGGTGCGGACAGGGCGACGCAGTACTTC
CASSPQGADRATQYF
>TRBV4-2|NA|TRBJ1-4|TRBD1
TGTGCCAGCAGCCAAGACAGGGGGGTTGAAAAACTGTTTTTT
CASSQDRGVEKLFF
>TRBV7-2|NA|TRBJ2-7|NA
TGTGCCAGCAGCTTAAGTGTGAGATACGAGCAGTACTTC
CASSLSVRYEQYF
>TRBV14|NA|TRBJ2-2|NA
TGTGCCAGCAGCCAAGACCTGAACACCGGGGAGCTGTTTTTT
CASSQDLNTGELFF
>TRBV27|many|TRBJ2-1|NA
TGTGCCAGCCGACAGGCCGGCAATGAGCAGTTCTTC
CASRQAGNEQFF
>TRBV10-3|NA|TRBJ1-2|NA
TGTGCCATCAGTGACCCCACGACTGATGGCTACACCTTC
CAISDPTTDGYTF
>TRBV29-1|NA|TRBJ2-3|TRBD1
TGCAGCGTTGCCTTTGAGGGGGCGACCACAGATACGCAGTATTTT
CSVAFEGATTDTQYF